The TCR beta chain described here comes from a study of cytomegalovirus exposure and HLA in healthy donors. Broader study findings: Earlier analysis looked at TCR beta V segments, and most were productive about 90% or about 30% of the time. Sequences of the TCR beta chain were said to predict the HLA-A and HLA-B alleles of most subjects accurately. Most CMV-associated TCR beta chains were later found to appear HLA-restricted.

The CDR3 consists of 15 residues. Germline CDR1 and CDR2: SGHRS and YFSETQ. V lost 0 bases to trimming and J lost 4 bases; unmatched junction nucleotides: 6. Concerning this clone: Its antigen is unknown.

Amplification used 60 Vbeta primers and 13 Jbeta primers. Method: immunoSEQ multiplex PCR; TCRdb's copy keeps in-frame clones and lacks some. The table shows about 130,000 clones, with around 67% occurring only once. The V gene is TRBV5-1, the J gene TRBJ1-1; TRBD1 matches 7 bases. The sequence derives from a man younger than 30 in good health and CMV-seropositive. Material for sequencing was PBMCs. CDR3 coding DNA: TGCGCCAGCAGCTTGGGAACAGGGGTTAGCACTGAAGCTTTCTTT. Translation gives CASSLGTGVSTEAFF.